This TCR beta chain was profiled in a study of PD-L1 blockade in urothelial cancer (dated by TCRdb to the late 2010s). About the investigation overall: All patients started therapy in the mid-2010s and received atezolizumab 1,200 mg intravenously every 3 weeks. Durable clinical benefit was defined as a progression-free survival longer than 6 months, and TCR features were additionally tested against progression-free survival and overall survival. Pretreatment tumor samples, along with matched peripheral blood serially collected before and after atezolizumab treatment, were subjected to TCR sequencing. Pretreatment blood TCR-seq was available for about 27 patients, at least one posttreatment blood collection was obtained for some 25 patients, and tumor TCR-seq was available for some 25 patients. Somatic, immune and clinical correlates of response to PD-L1 blockade with atezolizumab in urothelial cancer were the focus of an exploratory multi-omic analysis. An ECOG performance status of 0 or 1 was recorded for the patients, and 0 to 3 prior chemotherapy regimens had been received by the patients. In the same patients, whole exome sequencing and RNA sequencing of pretreatment tumors were performed in addition to TCR sequencing. Blood samples were analyzed at two time points: 3 weeks after treatment start (second dose) and 6 weeks after treatment start. A median of about 140,000 T cells and around 81,000 unique TCRs was obtained from blood samples, and a median clonality of roughly 0.08 was observed. Durable clinical benefit was achieved by nine patients but not by the remaining 20. About 85% of the roughly 29 patients were identified as males with urothelial cancer of bladder origin, and a prior smoking history was reported by 18 of 29 patients.

Each PCR received spiked-in synthetic TCR analog templates so that absolute template abundance could be estimated from read counts. The immunoSEQ assay used bias-controlled V and J gene primers to amplify TCRbeta CDR3 regions from genomic DNA. Sequencing of rearranged TCRbeta segments was performed at approximately 20X coverage. As for how the authors treated the data: Sequencing errors were corrected by clustering and CDR3s were annotated against IMGT to assign V, D and J genes. Downstream analyses used only productive TCRbeta rearrangements and left out out-of-frame or stop-codon sequences. To compute clonality, Shannon entropy was normalized by the log of the number of unique productive sequences and then subtracted from one. Fisher's exact test with Benjamini-Hochberg correction, using a cutoff of adjusted p below 0.01, was how clones that differed between time points or between blood and tumor were identified. What TCRdb holds here is the immuneACCESS table cut down to in-frame rearrangements. Part of the clones is not present; checked against another copy, under half of the missing clones reflect an unresolved V gene, and the others are unexplained. That table is the source of V, J and clone size, and D and trimming were worked out from the DNA. This sample holds 60,000 to 75,000 clones; 70% to 90% were observed only once. The ten top clones hold under 15% of the sample.

On this clone: Its antigen has not been determined. Base qualities are missing; no much larger clone stands one base away.

Broader findings and caveats from the paper: Because of the small sample size (n ≈ 29) and the many exploratory analyses performed, the results are intended to be regarded as hypothesis-generating. A pretreatment peripheral blood TCR clonality below the median was linked to improved progression-free and overall survival. Patients with durable benefit showed greater expansion of tumor-associated TCR clones in peripheral blood 3 weeks after starting treatment (n ≈ 22, p = 0.022).

The time point label corresponds to: pretreatment peripheral blood. The cohort comprised 25 to 30 patients with locally advanced or metastatic urothelial carcinoma treated at Memorial Sloan Kettering on a trial protocol. Peripheral blood mononuclear cells were collected from each patient pretreatment and during treatment, giving between 1 and 8 total time points per patient. The Qiagen DNeasy Blood extraction kit was used to purify genomic DNA from total PBMCs and tumor samples. PBMCs were collected pretreatment and during treatment, and were isolated and stored as previously described. A distance of 16 bases separates the germline ends of V and J, which lose 1 base and 4 bases respectively. Per the germline V gene, SGHVS is the CDR1 and FQNEAQ is the CDR2. Including the terminal cysteine and phenylalanine, the CDR3 comprises 17 residues. This entry keeps only the CDR3 DNA: 51 bases, framed from base 1.

Here the chain combines TRBV7-8 and TRBJ2-2, with TRBD1 as a weak D call on 5 bases. The sequence came from a man aged 55 to 70 with urothelial cancer. The input for sequencing was PBMCs, taken around atezolizumab (anti-PD-L1) treatment. The CDR3 loop reads CASSLEADTYGTGELFF. The base sequence is TGTGCCAGCAGCTTAGAGGCGGACACCTACGGCACCGGGGAGCTGTTTTTT.